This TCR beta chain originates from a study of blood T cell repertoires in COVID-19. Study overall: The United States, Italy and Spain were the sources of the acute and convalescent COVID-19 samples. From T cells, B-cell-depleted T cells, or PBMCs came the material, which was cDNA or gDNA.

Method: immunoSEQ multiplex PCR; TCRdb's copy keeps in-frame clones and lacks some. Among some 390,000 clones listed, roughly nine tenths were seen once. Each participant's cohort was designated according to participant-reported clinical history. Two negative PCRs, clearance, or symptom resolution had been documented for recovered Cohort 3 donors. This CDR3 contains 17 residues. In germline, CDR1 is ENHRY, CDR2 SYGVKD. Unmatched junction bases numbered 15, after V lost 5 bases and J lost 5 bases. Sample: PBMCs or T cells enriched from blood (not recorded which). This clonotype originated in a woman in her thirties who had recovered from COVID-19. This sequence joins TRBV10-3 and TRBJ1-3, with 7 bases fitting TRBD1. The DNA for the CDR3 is TGTGCCATCAGTTCCGGGGCGGCAGGGGGACGTCGAAACACCATATATTTT. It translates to CAISSGAAGGRRNTIYF.